Below are 15 T cell receptor beta chains sequenced from a single sample in a study of metastatic and nonmetastatic thyroid tumors. Using MiXCR, TCRdb reanalyzed the PCR reads. The table has under 5,000 clones, roughly 22% seen once. No patient had received any treatment before thyroid surgery. The material sequenced was tumor tissue. Receptors were obtained from a female donor with papillary thyroid cancer or a benign thyroid nodule (not recorded which). Some clones in this sample may be carry-over from other donors' samples.

V gene TRBV6-2 or TRBV6-3 combines with J gene TRBJ1-5; D is possibly TRBD1 (6 bases). The CDR3 is 15 amino acids. Trimming pared 2 bases from V and 4 bases from J, leaving 12 bases between. Germline V gene lookup returns CDR1 MNHEY and CDR2 SVGEGT. The CDR3 loop is CASSYTQGRNQPQHF. The CDR3 region has the DNA TGTGCCAGCAGTTACACTCAGGGGCGGAATCAGCCCCAGCATTTT.

In this sample, this clone turned up a few times. The genes are TRBV29-1 and TRBJ2-7; 7 positions match TRBD1. CDR1 is SQVTM, CDR2 ANQGSEA, per germline. The J segment lost 2 bases and the V segment lost 6 bases, leaving 1 base of the junction unmatched. There are 11 residues in the CDR3. CDR3 in amino acids: CSVGQAYEQYF. CDR3 in DNA: TGCAGCGTCGGACAGGCCTACGAGCAGTACTTC.

This clone was counted a few times. The V call is TRBV2, the J call TRBJ2-5; D is uncertain. The CDR3 is 16 amino acids. Between the trimmed V and J ends, which lost 1 base and 5 bases, there was a span of 17 bases. Per the germline V gene, CDR1 is SNHLY and CDR2 is FYNNEI. CDR3 nucleotides: TGTGCCAGCAGTGAAGGGGAAACAGCTTCTTTCGAGACCCAGTACTTC. It translates to CASSEGETASFETQYF.

By share, this clone counts as large (0.1 to 1%). The genes are TRBV10-3 and TRBJ2-2; TRBD2 might be the D (6 bases). The CDR3 has 14 residues. Germline V gives CDR1 ENHRY, CDR2 SYGVKD. Trimming stripped 6 bases from V and 1 base from J, with 9 bases between. The CDR3 here is CAIRRELNTGELFF. The CDR3 DNA sequence: TGTGCCATCAGACGGGAGCTGAACACCGGGGAGCTGTTTTTT.

The chain combines TRBV12-3 or TRBV12-4 with TRBJ2-7, with no clear D. This CDR3 comprises 13 residues. V dropped 5 bases and J dropped 7 bases, with 15 bases sitting between them. The CDR3 bases are TGTGCCAGCAGTCTTGGGCCCATTGGGGAGCAGTACTTC. The encoded protein is CASSLGPIGEQYF.

J is TRBJ1-1 and V is TRBV20-1, with D hard to call. V shed 3 bases and J shed 8 bases, with 19 bases lying between them. CDR1 and CDR2 from the germline V gene are DFQATT and SNEGSKA (reference sequence). The CDR3 is made up of 14 amino acids. In DNA, the CDR3 is TGCAGTGCTAGTCCCGTGACGGGCCCCACCGAAGCTTTCTTT. Its protein is CSASPVTGPTEAFF.

This clone was observed many times. The gene calls are TRBV19 and TRBJ2-2, with TRBD1 matching over 11 bases. Losses at the gene ends were 7 bases for V and 5 bases for J; bases not matched to a gene: 24. Germline V gene data show CDR1 as LNHDA and CDR2 as SQIVND (reference sequence). The CDR3 is 21 amino acids. The CDR3 protein is CASTTGGRDRGFNRLTGELFF. CDR3 nucleotides: TGTGCCAGTACCACGGGGGGCCGGGACAGGGGGTTCAACCGCCTTACCGGGGAGCTGTTTTTT.

The gene calls are TRBV20-1 and TRBJ2-2; 9 bases agree with TRBD1. This CDR3 spans 16 amino acids. Germline V gene lookup returns CDR1 DFQATT and CDR2 SNEGSKA (reference sequence). With V trimmed by 2 bases and J by 6 bases, 10 bases remained unmatched. The CDR3 here is CSARNPPGQGAGELFF. CDR3 DNA sequence: TGCAGTGCTAGAAACCCTCCGGGACAGGGCGCCGGGGAGCTGTTTTTT.

This sequence joins TRBV2 and TRBJ1-4; D call uncertain. The V end was cut by 2 bases, the J end by 8 bases, with 15 bases between. This CDR3 is built from 15 residues. Germline CDR1 is SNHLY and CDR2 is FYNNEI. Here the CDR3 DNA reads TGTGCCAGCAGTGAATGGGCACAAGCAAGCGAAAAACTGTTTTTT. As protein: CASSEWAQASEKLFF.

This clone is labeled as medium-sized. The chain uses TRBV29-1 and TRBJ1-1; D not resolved. This CDR3 comprises 15 residues. Trimming pared 3 bases from V and 0 bases from J, leaving 14 bases between. The germline CDR1 and CDR2 sequences are SQVTM and ANQGSEA. The CDR3 here is CSVDPGGGMNTEAFF. The CDR3 bases are TGCAGCGTTGACCCAGGAGGAGGGATGAACACTGAAGCTTTCTTT.

This clone showed up just a few times. The chain employs TRBV20-1 and TRBJ2-7; 11 positions match TRBD2. V was clipped by 5 bases and J by 6 bases; unmatched bases: 9. The CDR3 consists of 14 residues. Germline CDR1 and CDR2: DFQATT and SNEGSKA (reference sequence). CDR3 DNA sequence: TGCAGTGCTTCGGGACTAGCGGAGCGAGGCGAGCAGTACTTC. This sequence encodes CSASGLAERGEQYF.

The V and J genes are TRBV2 and TRBJ2-3; TRBD2 might be the D (6 bases). CDR3 length equals 15 residues. V lost 4 bases to trimming and J lost 6 bases, with 17 bases between them. Germline CDR1 and CDR2: SNHLY and FYNNEI. The CDR3, as DNA: TGTGCCAGCAGTGGTAGTAGGGGAGGCGCGGATACGCAGTATTTT. Translated: CASSGSRGGADTQYF.

There are a few counts of this clone. This chain uses TRBV15 with TRBJ1-2; 7 nucleotides line up with TRBD1. This CDR3 spans 14 amino acids. The ends lost 3 bases at V and 2 bases at J; junction bases unmatched: 3. Germline-derived CDR1 and CDR2 are LNHNV and YYDKDF (reference sequence). The CDR3 nucleotides are TGTGCCACCAGCAGGCGGGACAGAAACTATGGCTACACCTTC. Its translation: CATSRRDRNYGYTF.

A few counts support this clone. The V and J genes are TRBV10-1 and TRBJ2-3; 7 bases align to TRBD2. This CDR3 comprises 14 residues. Germline-derived CDR1 and CDR2 are WNHNN and SYGVQD (reference sequence). Trimming took 3 bases from V and 5 from J; bases not matched to a gene: 5. CDR3 loop: CASSEGTIQDTQYF. The CDR3 nucleotides are TGCGCCAGCAGTGAAGGGACTATCCAAGATACGCAGTATTTT.

This clone was counted ten times or more. A read error may be the cause here, since a much bigger clone is one base away. The same CDR3 is also encoded by other DNA sequences in this sample. The chain uses TRBV6-5 and TRBJ2-1; 14 nucleotides line up with TRBD2. CDR1 is MNHEY, CDR2 SVGAGI, per germline. The CDR3 has 18 amino acids. CDR3 coding DNA: TGTGCCAGCAGTTACTTTGGGACTAGCGGGAGTAAGTACAACGAGCAGTTCTTC. It codes for CASSYFGTSGSKYNEQFF.